The 4 T cell receptor beta chains below come from one sample, sequenced in a study of early T cells in non-severe SARS-CoV-2 infection. Each CDR3 protein gets one entry after TCRdb re-called the 5' RACE reads with MiXCR. The table has tens of thousands of distinct CDR3 sequences, roughly 12% seen once; the top ten hold approximately 4.5%. The sequenced material came from whole blood. Receptor source: an adult who was a healthcare worker with PCR-confirmed SARS-CoV-2 infection or an uninfected control (not recorded which).

The chain employs TRBV5-1 and TRBJ2-1, with a tentative D call TRBD2 (6 bases). V was cut by 4 bases and J by 11 bases, with 16 bases left in between. Per germline, CDR1 SGHRS and CDR2 YFSETQ. This CDR3 spans 13 amino acids. The CDR3 region is CASSPEGPLKQFF. CDR3 nucleotide sequence: TGCGCCAGCAGCCCGGAGGGACCGCTAAAGCAGTTCTTC.

This clonotype has more than one count but fewer than ten. The chain employs TRBV27 and TRBJ2-6, with TRBD1 identical over 11 bases. V shed 6 bases, J shed 0 bases, and the junction held 7 bases outside the gene matches. The CDR3 consists of 18 residues. The germline gives CDR1 MNHEY, CDR2 SMNVEV (reference sequence). The CDR3 DNA reads TGTGCCAGCAGGCCCCGGACAGGGGGCGCCTCTGGGGCCAACGTCCTGACTTTC. Translated, it gives CASRPRTGGASGANVLTF.

This clonotype was seen at least ten times. The chain carries TRBV11-3 and TRBJ1-1; D uncertain. Germline CDR1 SGHNT, CDR2 YENEEA. The CDR3 is made up of 13 amino acids. Deletions cut 0 bases from V and 4 bases from J, with 6 bases between. DNA for the CDR3: TGTGCCAGCAGCTTAGATTGGTCCACTGAAGCTTTCTTT. Translating gives CASSLDWSTEAFF.

This clonotype was counted many times. V and J are TRBV6-2 or TRBV6-3 and TRBJ2-3; 8 positions agree with TRBD1. Unmatched junction bases numbered 2, after V lost 2 bases and J lost 1 base. Germline V gene lookup returns CDR1 MNHEY and CDR2 SVGEGT. This CDR3 has 15 residues. CDR3 DNA: TGTGCCAGCAGTTACCAGGGGGCGGGCACAGATACGCAGTATTTT. It codes for CASSYQGAGTDTQYF.